The next 27 T cell receptor beta chains were all read from a single sample in a study of blood T cell repertoires in COVID-19 (dated by TCRdb to 2018 to 2021). Libraries were constructed by the immunoSEQ multiplex PCR assay. Not all clones reach the TCRdb copy of this immuneACCESS table, which keeps in-frame sequences only. Checked studies attribute under half of the gap to unresolved V genes and leave the rest unexplained. Recorded for this sample are some 96,000 clones; around 85% of them occurred a single time. The ten largest make up roughly 13% of the sample. Sequenced input: peripheral blood. These receptors were obtained from a human donor in a cohort sampled during active COVID-19.

This chain links TRBV24-1 with TRBJ2-5; 7 nucleotides match TRBD1. The CDR3 totals 16 residues. The germline gives CDR1 KGHDR, CDR2 SFDVKD. V gave up 1 base and J gave up 4 bases; unmatched junction bases: 8. CDR3 nucleotide sequence: TGTGCCACCAGTGATTTAAGTAGAGGGGGCAGAGAGACCCAGTACTTC. It specifies CATSDLSRGGRETQYF.

This chain joins TRBV9 and TRBJ2-1, with 9 bases matching TRBD2. The CDR3 length is 15 residues. With 0 bases clipped from V and 3 bases from J, the junction kept 1 base outside the gene matches. Germline assignment: CDR1 SGDLS and CDR2 YYNGEE. The CDR3 DNA reads as TGTGCCAGCAGCGTAGGCGGGGGGGACTACAATGAGCAGTTCTTC. Encoded protein: CASSVGGGDYNEQFF.

The V and J genes are TRBV7-9 and TRBJ1-1; D uncertain. Trimming shortened V by 4 bases and J by 4 bases, and 4 bases separated the two germline ends. CDR1 is SEHNR, CDR2 FQNEAQ, per germline (reference sequence). The CDR3 runs 11 residues. The CDR3 spells CASSSVTEAFF. Here the CDR3 DNA reads TGTGCCAGCAGCTCCGTCACTGAAGCTTTCTTT.

The chain carries TRBV20-1 and TRBJ1-2; 7 nucleotides line up with TRBD1. The CDR3 runs 14 residues. Trimming took 3 bases from V and 1 from J; bases not matched to a gene: 5. Germline assignment: CDR1 DFQATT and CDR2 SNEGSKA (reference sequence). CDR3 in DNA: TGCAGTGCTAGTTCAGGGGGGATTAACTATGGCTACACCTTC. Encoded protein: CSASSGGINYGYTF.

This clone was seen once. The rearrangement joins TRBV6-5 to TRBJ1-6, with 7 bases identical to TRBD1. The ends lost 2 bases at V and 5 bases at J; junction bases unmatched: 6. The germline gives CDR1 MNHEY, CDR2 SVGAGI. The CDR3 is made up of 16 amino acids. This chain's CDR3 is CASSYRTGTDNSPLHF. CDR3 nucleotide sequence: TGTGCCAGCAGTTACCGAACAGGGACAGATAATTCACCCCTCCACTTT.

J is TRBJ1-6 and V is TRBV9; the D gene is possibly TRBD1 (6 bases). The germline CDR1 and CDR2 sequences are SGDLS and YYNGEE. This CDR3 is 17 amino acids long. V was trimmed by 3 bases and J by 6 bases, leaving 19 bases between them. The CDR3 coding sequence is TGTGCCAGCAGCGCCTCGGGGGGGGGCTTCCCTAATTCACCCCTCCACTTT. Its protein is CASSASGGGFPNSPLHF.

In its sample, this clone was seen once. The rearrangement links TRBV6-2 or TRBV6-3 to TRBJ1-5; 7 nucleotides line up with TRBD1. The junction had 6 bases not matched to a gene; V was cut back by 5 bases and J by 2 bases. The V gene's germline CDR1 is MNHEY and CDR2 SVGEGT. CDR3 length: 15 residues. In DNA, the CDR3 is TGTGCCAGCAGTCTACGACAGGGACGCAATCAGCCCCAGCATTTT. Protein: CASSLRQGRNQPQHF.

The V call is TRBV19, the J call TRBJ2-1; TRBD1 agrees at 12 bases. After removal of 5 bases from V and 7 bases from J, the junction contained 12 bases not matched to a gene. The CDR3 loop spans 17 amino acids. The V gene's germline CDR1 is LNHDA and CDR2 SQIVND (reference sequence). The CDR3 nucleotides are TGTGCCAGTAGTTTCACACCGGGACAGGGGGCTTGGAATGAGCAGTTCTTC. As protein: CASSFTPGQGAWNEQFF.

V gene TRBV10-2 combines with J gene TRBJ2-3; D possibly corresponds to TRBD2 (5 bases). Trimming pared 4 bases from V and 3 bases from J, leaving 17 bases between. Germline-derived CDR1 and CDR2 are WSHSY and SAAADI. CDR3 length: 16 amino acids. CDR3 bases: TGCGCCAGCAGTGTAACCCGGGGAATCGGAACAGATACGCAGTATTTT. This codes for CASSVTRGIGTDTQYF.

This clone was seen a few times. The V gene is TRBV5-1, the J gene TRBJ2-5; 15 bases agree with TRBD2. There are 18 residues in the CDR3. Losses at the gene ends were 3 bases for V and 5 bases for J; bases not matched to a gene: 11. Germline lookup yields CDR1 SGHRS and CDR2 YFSETQ. CDR3 coding DNA: TGCGCCAGCAGCTGGGGGACTAGCGGGAGGAGGCTAGGGGAGACCCAGTACTTC. It is translated as CASSWGTSGRRLGETQYF. The whole variable domain, remainder taken from reference TRBV5-1 and TRBJ2-5, is KAGVTQTPRYLIKTRGQQVTLSCSPISGHRSVSWYQQTPGQGLQFLFEYFSETQRNKGNFPGRFSGRQFSNSRSEMNVSTLELGDSALYLCASSWGTSGRRLGETQYFGPGTRLLVL.

The chain employs TRBV5-6 and TRBJ1-2, with D unresolved. Per germline, CDR1 SGHDT and CDR2 YYEEEE. The CDR3 has 13 amino acids. Trimming took off 6 bases at V and 4 bases at J, with 13 bases between the two ends. The CDR3 protein is CASISLGIYGYTF. CDR3 sequence (DNA): TGTGCCAGCATCTCTTTGGGCATCTATGGCTACACCTTC.

This clone is a singleton in its sample. The gene calls are TRBV7-9 and TRBJ2-1, with D possibly being TRBD1 (6 bases). Germline assignment: CDR1 SEHNR and CDR2 FQNEAQ (reference sequence). The CDR3 sequence is 15 residues long. V lost 1 base and J lost 9, with 16 bases in between. The CDR3 DNA sequence: TGTGCCAGCAGCTTAGAGGGCAGGGGCGGTCGTGAGCAGTTCTTC. This codes for CASSLEGRGGREQFF.

V gene TRBV29-1 combines with J gene TRBJ2-1; a possible D gene is TRBD2 (6 bases). There are 13 residues in the CDR3. Trimming removed 5 bases at V and 10 bases at J, with 18 bases between. Germline V gene lookup returns CDR1 SQVTM and CDR2 ANQGSEA. The chain's CDR3 is CSVLHFRDWEQFF. CDR3 coding DNA: TGCAGCGTTCTTCACTTCAGGGACTGGGAGCAGTTCTTC.

V gene TRBV7-9 combines with J gene TRBJ2-1; the match to TRBD2 covers 8 bases. Germline-derived CDR1 and CDR2 are SEHNR and FQNEAQ (reference sequence). The length of the CDR3 is 15 residues. V lost 3 bases to trimming and J lost 5 bases; unmatched junction nucleotides: 6. The CDR3 DNA follows: TGTGCCAGCAGCTTTAGCGGGATAGGCCACAATGAGCAGTTCTTC. The encoded protein is CASSFSGIGHNEQFF.

This clone has just a few counts. This chain links TRBV30 with TRBJ1-2, with D possibly being TRBD1 (6 bases). Germline lookup yields CDR1 GTSNPN and CDR2 SVGIG (reference sequence). The CDR3 extends over 15 amino acids. Trimming left V 0 bases short and J 7 bases short, with 18 bases between. DNA of the CDR3: TGTGCCTGGAGTGTACTCCGGGGGGCGCTCGGTGGCTACACCTTC. This codes for CAWSVLRGALGGYTF. Based on the CDR3 plus reference TRBV30 and TRBJ1-2, the full variable domain is SQTIHQWPATLVQPVGSPLSLECTVEGTSNPNLYWYRQAAGRGLQLLFYSVGIGQISSEVPQNLSASRPQDRQFILSSKKLLLSDSGFYLCAWSVLRGALGGYTFGSGTRLTVV.

The rearrangement uses TRBV10-3 and TRBJ2-3; 14 bases map to TRBD2. CDR3 length equals 16 residues. Germline V gene data show CDR1 as ENHRY and CDR2 as SYGVKD. V was clipped by 2 bases and J by 4 bases; unmatched bases: 2. Here the CDR3 reads CAISEGTSGSADTQYF. CDR3 bases: TGTGCCATCAGTGAGGGGACTAGCGGGAGCGCAGATACGCAGTATTTT.

The chain uses TRBV5-1 and TRBJ2-1; TRBD1 matches 8 bases. This CDR3 comprises 15 residues. From germline, CDR1 is SGHRS and CDR2 YFSETQ. V lost 1 base, J lost 7 bases, and 7 bases stayed unmatched. Here the CDR3 reads CASSLSRQGWNEQFF. The CDR3 DNA reads TGCGCCAGCAGCTTGTCGAGACAGGGGTGGAATGAGCAGTTCTTC.

The chain is built from TRBV6-2 or TRBV6-3 and TRBJ1-5; tentative D call: TRBD1 (6 bases). This CDR3 region has 14 residues. Germline V gene data show CDR1 as MNHEY and CDR2 as SVGEGT. The V gene lost 2 bases and the J gene lost 6 bases, with 11 bases spanning the gap. CDR3 in DNA: TGTGCCAGCAGTTACGGGGGGGGCGGTCAGCCCCAGCATTTT. Translated, it gives CASSYGGGGQPQHF.

CDR3 in DNA: TGTGCCAGCTCCGAGGCGGTAAGCACAGATACGCAGTATTTT. Amino acids: CASSEAVSTDTQYF. The chain combines TRBV7-2 with TRBJ2-3; no clear D. There are 14 residues in the CDR3. Germline V gene data show CDR1 as SGHTA and CDR2 as FQGNSA. Deletions cut 8 bases from V and 0 bases from J, with 12 bases between.

The genes are TRBV5-6 and TRBJ1-2; 9 bases agree with TRBD1. This CDR3 spans 14 amino acids. Trimming at V came to 0 bases and at J to 7 bases, leaving 4 bases not matched to a gene. The germline V gene has CDR1 SGHDT and CDR2 YYEEEE. CDR3 region: CASSLEDRGIGYTF. The DNA of the CDR3 is TGTGCCAGCAGCTTGGAGGACAGGGGCATTGGCTACACCTTC. Full variable domain (missing parts from reference TRBV5-6 and TRBJ1-2): DAGVTQSPTHLIKTRGQQVTLRCSPKSGHDTVSWYQQALGQGPQFIFQYYEEEERQRGNFPDRFSGHQFPNYSSELNVNALLLGDSALYLCASSLEDRGIGYTFGSGTRLTVV.

This clone appeared once. The chain recombines TRBV2 with TRBJ2-7, with 9 nucleotides matching TRBD2. This CDR3 contains 14 residues. The V segment lost 4 bases and the J segment 9 bases; nucleotides outside the gene matches: 10. Germline CDR1 and CDR2: SNHLY and FYNNEI. In DNA form, the CDR3 reads TGTGCCAGCAGTGGACTAGCGGTGCCTTTGCGGCAGTACTTC. It is translated as CASSGLAVPLRQYF.

V and J are TRBV6-6 and TRBJ1-1; D remains ambiguous. The germline gives CDR1 MNHNY, CDR2 SVGAGI (reference sequence). This CDR3 region has 18 residues. The ends were cut back, 5 bases at V and 0 bases at J, with 22 bases in the middle. For the CDR3, the DNA is TGTGCCAGCAGTCATGCGAAAGGAGGAGGCACAATGAACACTGAAGCTTTCTTT. This encodes CASSHAKGGGTMNTEAFF.

This sequence joins TRBV12-5 and TRBJ2-5, with D hard to call. This CDR3 spans 12 amino acids. With 3 bases removed from V and 3 bases from J, the gap between germline ends came to 5 bases. CDR1 is LGHNT and CDR2 is FRNRAP in the germline V gene. The DNA of the CDR3 is TGTGCTAGTGGTTTCCTAAAAGAGACCCAGTACTTC. Encoded protein: CASGFLKETQYF.

This sequence joins TRBV7-9 and TRBJ2-5; TRBD1 is a possible D gene (6 bases). The CDR3 contains 13 residues. V was shortened by 4 bases and J by 2 bases, with 8 bases between the two germline ends. Germline V gene lookup returns CDR1 SEHNR and CDR2 FQNEAQ (reference sequence). Here the CDR3 reads CASSSGHQETQYF. CDR3 nucleotides: TGTGCCAGCAGCTCGGGACATCAAGAGACCCAGTACTTC.

V gene TRBV27 combines with J gene TRBJ1-5; a possible D gene is TRBD1 (6 bases). Germline loops: CDR1 MNHEY, CDR2 SMNVEV (reference sequence). The CDR3 is 14 amino acids. Deletions cut 2 bases from V and 7 bases from J, with 12 bases between. The CDR3 sequence is CASSLQQGLQPQHF. CDR3 nucleotides: TGTGCCAGCAGTTTACAACAGGGTCTCCAGCCCCAGCATTTT.

V is TRBV3-1 (or the pseudogene TRBV3-2) and J is TRBJ2-7; 12 bases agree with TRBD2. J lost 9 bases, V lost 1 base, and 7 bases had no gene match. Germline lookup yields CDR1 LGHDT and CDR2 YNNKEL (reference sequence). CDR3 length: 15 amino acids. CDR3 nucleotide sequence: TGTGCCAGCAGCCAAGGCTCTAGCGGGAGGGTTGGGCAGTACTTC. Its protein product is CASSQGSSGRVGQYF.

The V call is TRBV12-5, the J call TRBJ2-2; 10 bases are a match to TRBD2. V was clipped by 5 bases and J by 5 bases; unmatched bases: 11. The CDR3 spans 17 residues. The V gene's germline CDR1 is LGHNT and CDR2 FRNRAP. This chain's CDR3 is CASGTSSLAGVTGELFF. CDR3 sequence (DNA): TGTGCTAGTGGTACCTCCTCTCTAGCGGGAGTGACCGGGGAGCTGTTTTTT.